This TCR beta chain is drawn from a study of sequential checkpoint blockade in melanoma. Treatment described: randomized to nivolumab then ipilimumab (arm A) or the reverse (arm B). The CDR3 is 13 amino acids. In germline, CDR1 is MDHEN, CDR2 SYDVKM. Trimming removed 8 bases at V and 1 base at J, with 11 bases between. This table comes from immunoSEQ multiplex PCR, and its TCRdb copy is limited to in-frame clones, with some not included. The table records roughly 5,000 clones, more than 15% of them present only once. This receptor was identified in a human donor with melanoma. The sequencing used tumor tissue (inferred from file names), collected from a patient given nivolumab and ipilimumab in sequence. The chain employs TRBV28 and TRBJ2-5; weak D call: TRBD1 (5 bases). The chain's CDR3 is CASLDSLQETQYF. The CDR3 DNA sequence: TGTGCCAGCCTTGACAGCCTCCAAGAGACCCAGTACTTC.